This T cell receptor beta chain was profiled in a study of cytomegalovirus exposure and HLA in healthy donors (dated by TCRdb to about 2017). Broadly, across the study: In an earlier analysis of about 560 of the donors, 276 Gb of sequence data and 90 million to 120 million unique TCR beta sequences from 180 million or so T cells were reported. Along with the roughly 670-subject first cohort, a separate validation cohort of some 130 different subjects was used. Genome-wide SNP genotypes for about three fifths of the roughly 670 donors were used in a later genetic analysis, which treated that subset as a discovery cohort. To study patterns of TCR occurrence, a later analysis re-analyzed previously published TCR beta repertoires from hundreds of donors and added high-resolution HLA genotyping. Class I and class II HLA loci were covered by the typing at four-digit resolution. Across about 380 genotyped donors of the cohort, an average of roughly 250,000 unique TCR beta nucleotide sequences per donor were sequenced, and 15% to 20% of those sequences were non-productive. An early release that covered about 640 HLA-typed donors contained 250 to 350 gigabases of sequencing data and 85 million to 100 million unique TCR sequences. Several DR-DQ haplotypes were handled as single units for association and clustering because linkage in the cohort was strong. Rather than using new phenotypic data, the later analysis identified candidate immune exposures from TCR beta sequences and from how often those sequences occurred across donors. The T cell repertoires of around 670 subjects were profiled by immunosequencing and related to cytomegalovirus serostatus. Among the approximately 400 genotyped donors, around 81% belonged to the genetic ancestry cluster associated with self-reported Caucasian donors. The number of typed donors differed by locus: roughly 620-640 for A, B, C, DRB1 and DQB1; roughly 510 for DQA1; approximately 600 for DPA1; and roughly 450 for DPB1. To predict cytomegalovirus infection status, the study combined high-throughput TCR immunosequencing, statistical association of individual TCRs with disease status, and machine learning. Donor age, sex, ethnicity and CMV serostatus were compiled alongside the repertoire data. The study was designed to test whether signatures of past pathogen exposure could be identified by cataloging public T cell receptors. An earlier analysis of a few hundred of the donors applied high-throughput TCR beta sequencing to assess whether each TCR beta V gene segment acted as functional or pseudogenic. All discovery cohort repertoires had been generated on a single sequencing platform.

This clone was observed a handful of times. The antigen it recognizes is unknown. Base-call qualities are not available, and no considerably larger clone is one nucleotide away. The cohort comprised around 700 healthy bone marrow donors. At the time of sampling, all cohort members were nominally healthy, though unrecorded immune exposures were likely present. The donor was CMV seronegative and belonged to the group of approximately 320 seronegative cohort members. Each donor provided a peripheral blood sample, and peripheral blood mononuclear cells were used for TCR beta sequencing. The Qiagen DNeasy Blood Extraction Kit was used to extract genomic DNA from the blood cell samples. The full study reports these points: In a later genetic analysis, fewer N-insertions in productive TCRs were reported among donors in an Asian-associated ancestry cluster than the 666-donor mean. When HLA alleles, especially DR and DQ, strongly co-occurred, attributing TCR associations to individual alleles was difficult. A further reported finding was that TCR beta sequences accurately predicted the HLA-A and HLA-B alleles for most subjects in the first cohort. Three of the identified cytomegalovirus-associated TCR beta chains were confirmed in vitro to be specific for cytomegalovirus antigens. Only TCR beta chains were sequenced in this cohort, and the absence of alpha or paired-chain data limited detectable features. The earlier analysis of approximately 540 of the donors excluded over 15 rarely observed V segments, including chromosome 9 orphons, because counts were too low. A later analysis found that most CMV-associated TCR beta chains appeared HLA-restricted, with HLA associations seemingly driven largely by CMV exposure. A cluster of highly shared sequence variants was judged likely to represent a technical artifact of the sequencing pipeline. In a later analysis, the rate of TCR association differed among HLA loci, with DRB1 alleles having the most associated TCRs and HLA-C alleles having the fewest. Sequencing depth was assumed to be roughly uniform across donors in the presence/absence analyses, though that assumption may not hold. In a later analysis, around 15,000 TCR beta sequences were associated with specific HLA alleles at a false discovery rate of 0.05. Several of the top co-occurrence clusters appeared to be linked to parvovirus B19, influenza, CMV and Epstein-Barr virus, according to a later analysis. While some public TCRs were present in many individuals, most TCR sequences turned up only very rarely across donors. In a later genetic analysis, a missense DCLRE1C variant was associated with V-gene and J-gene trimming of TCR beta chains, and the association was replicated in an independent cohort. Correlated functional status among segregating V segments might reflect linkage disequilibrium, but an unknown experimental factor could not be ruled out. Cytomegalovirus status was reported to be diagnosed by the classifier with high specificity and sensitivity in both the original and validation cohorts. Because HLA typing was missing for some donors at each locus, association tests included only the typed subset. The study gave a list of 150 to 200 TCR beta chains associated with cytomegalovirus. For the cohort, immune exposure information was limited to CMV serostatus. According to the authors, the approach could potentially be generalized to other disease states and immunological phenotypes. A later analysis found that HLA-associated TCR beta chains were more clonally expanded and had lower generation probabilities than equally common non-associated chains. Some IMGT-functional V segments, including TRBV6-2 and TRBV6-3, could not be told apart with the 87-base-pair reads, so those segments were excluded. In an earlier analysis of 587 of the donors, most TCR beta V segments appeared in productive rearrangements about 87% or about 30% of the time, broadly matching IMGT annotations.

The CDR3 contains 14 residues, cysteine and phenylalanine counted. Only the CDR3 part of the read is kept: 42 bases, read in frame from the first base. The germline V gene (reference sequence) gives CDR1 as GTSNPN and CDR2 as SVGIG. V is shortened by 3 bases, J by 5 bases, and the region joining them spans 16 bases. The method was the immunoSEQ multiplex PCR assay. For the multiplex PCR, a mixture combining 60 forward primers for TCR Vbeta segments and 13 reverse primers for TCR Jbeta segments was used. The CDR3 region of rearranged TCR beta genes was amplified from genomic DNA with a multiplex PCR assay. The Illumina HiSeq System was used to sequence the amplified TCR beta libraries as 87-base-pair reads. The authors' analysis ran thus. In a later analysis, tens of millions of unique TCR beta chains were counted across the 690 or so repertoires, and about 10 million of these chains were shared by at least two donors. Raw reads were error-corrected and collapsed into unique sequences with a nearest-neighbor algorithm that merged closely related sequences to remove PCR and sequencing errors. To assign V, D and J gene segments, CDR3 sequences were aligned to IMGT reference sequences. For a sequence to be retained, at least a six-nucleotide match to both a V gene segment and a J gene segment was required. Rearrangements were classified as productive when the CDR3 lacked stop codons and remained in frame with V and J, and all other rearrangements were classified as non-productive. Following IMGT convention, CDR3 was defined as the stretch from the second conserved V-encoded cysteine up to the conserved J-encoded phenylalanine. In an earlier analysis of just under 600 of the donors, sequences lacking an unambiguous match to a single V gene segment were excluded. An earlier analysis of 587 of the donors called V segments functional above 56.7% productive rearrangements and segregating when the between-donor standard deviation exceeded 5%. A statistical classification framework was built for diagnosing cytomegalovirus status from the catalog of TCR beta chain sequences. A later analysis assigned V and J genes by comparing TCR nucleotide sequences with IMGT/GENE-DB human TR gene sequences. The TCRdist pipeline was used in a later analysis to assign CDR3 sequences and most-parsimonious VDJ recombination scenarios. In a later analysis, each TCR beta chain was defined by its CDR3 amino acid sequence together with its V-gene family, and reads lacking a unique V-gene family were excluded. A later analysis removed several hundred highly shared, low-generation-probability nucleotide sequences to deal with suspected cross-contamination and a sequencing artifact. For each public chain, a later analysis derived a clonal expansion index from normalized ranks of inferred template counts within each repertoire. A later analysis computed generation probabilities with a VDJ recombination model fitted to out-of-frame rearrangements, and checked the results against IGoR. In a later analysis, TCR-TCR, TCR-HLA and TCR-CMV co-occurrence was scored with hypergeometric tests, and a repertoire-size bias correction was applied to TCR pairs. False discovery rates were estimated in a later analysis by permuting HLA or CMV assignments 20 times. In a later analysis, co-occurring TCRs were grouped with DBSCAN, and TCRdist sequence similarity was added when clustering was performed within HLA-allele-positive subsets. Co-occurrence clustering excluded repertoires with fewer than 30,000 or more than 120,000 public chains, plus five with anomalous nucleotide sharing. TCRdb took this table from immuneACCESS and kept in-frame rearrangements with V and J called. Such tables lack part of the clones; where checked against another copy, unresolved V genes explain under half of the gap, and the rest is unexplained. V and J calls and clone size are copied from that table; D and trimming were computed from the DNA. The sample profile shows approximately 180,000 clones; about 69% of them were found once. Jointly, the top ten make up roughly 2.8% of the sample.

Material: PBMCs. The rearrangement joined TRBV30 to TRBJ1-2; TRBD1 might be the D gene, on 5 matching bases. The sequence was obtained from a male donor in good health and CMV-seronegative. The CDR3 reads as follows: CAWSKGEGWYGYTF. The DNA reads as follows: TGTGCCTGGAGCAAAGGGGAGGGGTGGTATGGCTACACCTTC.